Sequencing of this TCR beta chain was carried out in a study of blood T cell repertoires in COVID-19. On the study more broadly: The United States, Italy and Spain supplied acute and convalescent COVID-19 samples. The analysed material was cDNA or gDNA that came from T cells, B-cell-depleted T cells, or PBMCs.

Germline values: CDR1 SGHTA, CDR2 FQGNSA. This CDR3 spans 14 amino acids. V shed 1 base and J shed 7 bases, with 13 bases lying between them. Self-reported history from a screening survey and questionnaire set each donor's cohort. Each exposed participant met a COVID-19 case in the 2 weeks preceding study entry. The data were produced by immunoSEQ multiplex PCR, yet TCRdb's version contains in-frame clones alone and is incomplete. The profile shows 350,000 to 450,000 clones, roughly nine tenths of them singletons. The genes are TRBV7-2 and TRBJ1-1; D is unresolved. Sequencing was performed on PBMCs or T cells enriched from blood (not recorded which). The TCR sequence derives from a woman between 40 and 55 years old who had been exposed to COVID-19. CDR3 region: CASSLDVGSGEAFF. CDR3 bases: TGTGCCAGCAGCTTAGATGTGGGTTCGGGTGAAGCTTTCTTT.